This TCR beta chain was observed in a study of T-cell memory formation after mild COVID-19. TCRdb re-derived calls from the 5' RACE reads in MiXCR, one entry per CDR3 protein. The sample holds roughly 340,000 distinct CDR3 sequences; approximately 16% are singletons and the top ten take approximately 20%. This clonotype was recorded many times. The length of the CDR3 is 16 residues. J was trimmed by 8 bases and V by 3 bases; bases with no gene match: 13. Germline V CDR1 and CDR2: SGDLS, YYNGEE. The sequence was obtained from a man aged 18 to 29 who had mild COVID-19 (a few samples of this study predate the infection). Cell type and time point are not known. The chain recombines TRBV9 with TRBJ2-2; 7 bases match TRBD1. The sequenced material came from PBMCs or a T cell subset sorted from them (not recorded which). The CDR3 DNA sequence: TGTGCCAGCAGCGACAACGCGATGAGGGGGCAGGGGGAGCTGTTTTTT. Translation: CASSDNAMRGQGELFF.